This T cell receptor beta chain was identified in a study of CD4 T cells in relation to SARS-CoV-2 and coronaviruses. The sample holds a few counts of this clone. What it binds is not known. Using immunoSEQ multiplex PCR, the repertoire was profiled, and TCRdb retains in-frame clones only, with some absent. Of some 16,000 clones in the sample, 70% to 85% were seen once. Trimming took 2 bases from V and 8 from J, leaving 12 bases between them. CDR3 length: 12 amino acids. Germline loops: CDR1 GTSNPN, CDR2 SVGIG (reference sequence). Before the COVID-19 pandemic, during about 2011-2019, CD4+ T cells were taken from unexposed donors. The cells were cultured for less than twelve days before CD4+ T cells were isolated.

This chain joins TRBV30 and TRBJ1-2; D gene uncertain. The TCR was taken from a human donor in good health. The sequenced sample was CD4+ T cells from PBMCs, cultured in vitro. The CDR3: CAWSSSIGGYTF. The DNA for the CDR3 is TGTGCCTGGAGTTCGAGTATAGGCGGCTACACCTTC. The whole variable domain, remainder taken from reference TRBV30 and TRBJ1-2, is SQTIHQWPATLVQPVGSPLSLECTVEGTSNPNLYWYRQAAGRGLQLLFYSVGIGQISSEVPQNLSASRPQDRQFILSSKKLLLSDSGFYLCAWSSSIGGYTFGSGTRLTVV.